What follows are 31 T cell receptor beta chains derived from one specimen sequenced in a study of blood T cells in healthy people across ages. Through a sample-barcoded 5' primer and a J-beta primer mix, a second PCR was run for roughly 6 to 12 cycles. In TCRdb, the 5' RACE reads were re-called with MiXCR into one record per CDR3 protein. The table has about 970,000 distinct CDR3 sequences, about 53% seen once. Sequenced: blood. These receptors were taken from a woman aged 55 to 70 in good health.

This clonotype was recorded a few times. The chain uses TRBV7-9 and TRBJ1-1, with unresolved D. The CDR3 totals 14 residues. Trimming removed 2 bases from V and 5 bases from J, with 12 bases in between. Germline CDR1 is SEHNR and CDR2 is FQNEAQ (reference sequence). The CDR3 DNA follows: TGTGCCAGCAGCTTATCAACAACGGGGACTGAAGCTTTCTTT. The encoded protein is CASSLSTTGTEAFF. Together with reference TRBV7-9 and TRBJ1-1, the CDR3 gives the full variable domain: DTGVSQNPRHKITKRGQNVTFRCDPISEHNRLYWYRQTLGQGPEFLTYFQNEAQLEKSRLLSDRFSAERPKGSFSTLEIQRTEQGDSAMYLCASSLSTTGTEAFFGQGTRLTVV.

This chain links TRBV7-2 with TRBJ2-1, with D possibly TRBD2 on 6 matching bases. V lost 2 bases and J 10 bases, leaving 15 bases between the germline ends. Germline V gene data show CDR1 as SGHTA and CDR2 as FQGNSA. The CDR3 has 14 amino acids. CDR3 region: CASSLLTWGLEQFF. The CDR3 DNA is TGTGCCAGCAGCTTACTAACTTGGGGACTCGAGCAGTTCTTC.

The chain has TRBV28 and TRBJ2-7; a weak D match, TRBD2 (6 bases). The DNA end favors TRBJ2-1, so the J call may be wrong. The CDR3 loop spans 14 amino acids. Germline-derived CDR1 and CDR2 are MDHEN and SYDVKM. Here the CDR3 DNA reads TGTGCCTCTCACCGGGACTGGAGTCTGAATGAGCAGTTCTTC. Translated: CASHRDWSLNEQFF.

A few counts support this clonotype. V is TRBV4-2 and J is TRBJ2-1, with 8 bases aligning to TRBD2. The CDR3 length is 17 residues. Germline CDR1 reads LGHNA; CDR2 reads YNFKEQ. Trimming took 2 bases from V and 6 from J; bases not matched to a gene: 12. CDR3 in DNA: TGTGCCAGCAGCCAAATAAAACGGGAGGGCCTAATCAATGAGCAGTTCTTC. Translating it yields CASSQIKREGLINEQFF.

The rearrangement links TRBV25-1 to TRBJ2-4; a weak D match, TRBD2 (7 bases). V dropped 0 bases and J dropped 13 bases, with 34 bases sitting between them. Germline-derived CDR1 and CDR2 are MGHDK and SYGVNS. The CDR3 sequence is 20 residues long. CDR3 nucleotides: TGTGCCAGCAGTGAATATGGGGGGGGGCGGGAGTTCCACTCCTACAATGAGCAGTACTTC. Its translation: CASSEYGGGREFHSYNEQYF.

This rearrangement joins TRBV11-2 to TRBJ2-5, with 7 bases identical to TRBD2. The V segment lost 6 bases and the J segment 5 bases; nucleotides outside the gene matches: 3. CDR1 is SGHAT and CDR2 is FQNNGV in the germline V gene. CDR3 size: 12 residues. The CDR3 is CASRGRGETQYF. The CDR3 region has the DNA TGTGCCAGCAGGGGGCGGGGGGAGACCCAGTACTTC.

The rearrangement joins TRBV6-6 to TRBJ2-5, with TRBD2 matching over 7 bases. The germline gives CDR1 MNHNY, CDR2 SVGAGI (reference sequence). The CDR3 has 12 amino acids. V lost 8 bases and J lost 3; bases outside the gene matches: 3. CDR3 DNA: TGTGCCAGCGCGGGAGAGGAAGAGACCCAGTACTTC. It codes for CASAGEEETQYF.

This clonotype was counted only a few times. The V call is TRBV7-2, the J call TRBJ1-2; TRBD1 agrees at 8 bases. Germline values: CDR1 SGHTA, CDR2 FQGNSA. The CDR3 contains 14 residues. V shed 4 bases and J 7 bases; nucleotides not matched to a gene: 8. CDR3 in DNA: TGTGCCAGCAGCTCAAGCAGGGGGCCTCGTGGCTACACCTTC. Translated: CASSSSRGPRGYTF.

The CDR3 DNA reads as TGTGCCAGCCCCTACCTGACTAGGGGCCTAGAGACCCAGTACTTC. Translating gives CASPYLTRGLETQYF. This chain uses TRBV6-4 with TRBJ2-5, with a weak D call TRBD2 (6 bases). CDR3 size: 15 residues. V lost 8 bases to trimming and J lost 4 bases, with 20 bases between them. Germline CDR1 MRHNA, CDR2 SNTAGT.

The chain couples TRBV29-1 to TRBJ2-7, with 7 bases aligning to TRBD2. CDR1 and CDR2 (germline): SQVTM, ANQGSEA. With V trimmed by 2 bases and J by 1 base, 11 bases remained unmatched. The CDR3 loop spans 16 amino acids. The CDR3 is CSVEIRGGGSSYEQYF. CDR3 bases: TGCAGCGTTGAAATTCGGGGTGGCGGGAGTTCCTACGAGCAGTACTTC.

This rearrangement joins TRBV20-1 to TRBJ2-5; tentatively, D is TRBD1 or TRBD2 (6 bases each). CDR1 is DFQATT and CDR2 is SNEGSKA in the germline V gene (reference sequence). The V end lost 5 bases, the J end lost 11 bases, and 18 bases lay between the germline ends. The CDR3 contains 12 residues. The CDR3 reads CSAGMGGNEQYF. The CDR3 region has the DNA TGCAGTGCTGGAATGGGGGGCAATGAGCAGTACTTC.

Regarding this clonotype: Possible read error: a much larger clone is one base away. The chain has TRBV6-2 or TRBV6-3 and TRBJ2-1, with D unclear. Germline values: CDR1 MNHEY, CDR2 SVGEGT. CDR3 size: 12 residues. CDR3: CASSYWGNERFF. The CDR3 nucleotides are TGTGCCAGCAGTTACTGGGGAAATGAGCGGTTCTTC.

The CDR3 loop is CASTEHGTSTDTQYF. CDR3 in DNA: TGTGCCAGCACCGAACACGGGACTAGCACAGATACGCAGTATTTT. The V and J genes are TRBV7-8 and TRBJ2-3; a possible D gene is TRBD2 (6 bases). The CDR3 has 15 amino acids. Trimming took 7 bases from V and 0 from J, leaving 14 bases between them. Germline CDR1 SGHVS, CDR2 FQNEAQ. Based on the CDR3 plus reference TRBV7-8 and TRBJ2-3, the full variable domain is GAGVSQSPRYKVAKRGQDVALRCDPISGHVSLFWYQQALGQGPEFLTYFQNEAQLDKSGLPSDRFFAERPEGSVSTLKIQRTQQEDSAVYLCASTEHGTSTDTQYFGPGTRLTVL.

A word on this clonotype: The junction does not match germline at one end; this may be a read error. The gene calls are TRBV9 and TRBJ2-3; D gene uncertain. The germline CDR1 and CDR2 sequences are SGDLS and YYNGEE. This CDR3 region has 11 residues. CDR3 amino acids: CAGSASDTQYF. The CDR3 nucleotides are TGTGCCGGCAGCGCGTCAGATACGCAGTATTTT.

The chain recombines TRBV3-1 with TRBJ1-6; D gene unclear. V was trimmed by 2 bases and J by 10 bases, leaving 9 bases between them. From germline, CDR1 is LGHDT and CDR2 YNNKEL (reference sequence). The CDR3 has 13 amino acids. CDR3 in DNA: TGTGCCAGCAGCCAAAAAGGGATATCACCCCTCCACTTT. Encoded protein: CASSQKGISPLHF.

The chain joins TRBV10-3 to TRBJ2-7, with 7 bases lining up with TRBD2. The CDR3 consists of 15 residues. CDR1 is ENHRY and CDR2 is SYGVKD in the germline V gene. V shed 4 bases, J shed 2 bases, and the junction held 8 bases outside the gene matches. CDR3 region: CAISGASGVPYEQYF. DNA of the CDR3: TGTGCCATCAGTGGGGCTAGCGGAGTACCCTACGAGCAGTACTTC.

This clonotype occurred a few times. The rearrangement uses TRBV6-5 and TRBJ2-1; 12 bases fit TRBD1. V shed 5 bases, J shed 6 bases, and the junction held 5 bases outside the gene matches. The V gene's germline CDR1 is MNHEY and CDR2 SVGAGI. The CDR3 spans 15 residues. The CDR3, as DNA: TGTGCCAGCAGTCCTGGGACAGGGGGCTTCAATGAGCAGTTCTTC. Translating it yields CASSPGTGGFNEQFF.

This sequence joins TRBV7-9 and TRBJ1-1; D remains unclear. V lost 8 bases and J lost 6, with 10 bases in between. The CDR3 length is 11 residues. CDR1 is SEHNR and CDR2 is FQNEAQ in the germline V gene (reference sequence). CDR3 nucleotide sequence: TGTGCCAGCTTACGGGGTCCTGAAGCTTTCTTT. Protein product: CASLRGPEAFF.

There are many counts of this clonotype. The chain recombines TRBV2 with TRBJ2-7; D unresolved. V dropped 8 bases and J dropped 4 bases, with 9 bases sitting between them. The CDR3 spans 11 residues. Germline V CDR1 and CDR2: SNHLY, FYNNEI. The CDR3 sequence is CASRSLYEQYF. CDR3 DNA: TGTGCCAGCCGGAGTTTATACGAGCAGTACTTC.

The V call is TRBV10-2, the J call TRBJ2-1; possible D gene TRBD1, 5 bases. Germline CDR1 WSHSY, CDR2 SAAADI. The length of the CDR3 is 12 residues. V lost 6 bases to trimming and J lost 6 bases, with 9 bases between them. DNA for the CDR3: TGCGCCAGCAGGCCAGGGCCCAATGAGCAGTTCTTC. This codes for CASRPGPNEQFF.

This clonotype was recorded a few times. V is TRBV30 and J is TRBJ1-2, with D possibly being TRBD1 (6 bases). The germline V and J ends were trimmed by 0 bases and 9 bases, with 14 bases remaining between them. Germline V gives CDR1 GTSNPN, CDR2 SVGIG (reference sequence). The CDR3 sequence is 13 residues long. CDR3 protein: CAWSVSGTFSYTF. CDR3 in DNA: TGTGCCTGGAGTGTATCCGGGACATTTAGCTACACCTTC.

V is TRBV20-1 and J is TRBJ1-2, with no clear D. The germline CDR1 and CDR2 sequences are DFQATT and SNEGSKA (reference sequence). The CDR3 extends over 12 amino acids. Trimming left V 5 bases short and J 2 bases short, with 9 bases between. The CDR3 is CSAPMGNYGYTF. In nucleotides, the CDR3 is TGCAGTGCTCCGATGGGGAACTATGGCTACACCTTC.

The sample holds a few counts of this clonotype. The rearrangement joins TRBV7-6 to TRBJ2-7; 9 bases map to TRBD2. V lost 4 bases to trimming and J lost 2 bases; unmatched junction nucleotides: 12. CDR1 and CDR2 from the germline V gene are SGHVS and FNYEAQ. The CDR3 extends over 17 amino acids. The CDR3 reads CASSSHAIAGEAYEQYF. The CDR3 bases are TGTGCCAGCAGCTCCCACGCCATAGCGGGAGAAGCCTACGAGCAGTACTTC.

This chain connects TRBV19 to TRBJ1-1, with D maybe TRBD1 (6 bases). The V gene lost 5 bases and the J gene lost 3 bases, with 10 bases spanning the gap. The CDR3 is made up of 13 amino acids. Germline loops: CDR1 LNHDA, CDR2 SQIVND (reference sequence). The CDR3 nucleotides are TGTGCCAGTAGTTACTCAGGGGACACTGAAGCTTTCTTT. It is translated as CASSYSGDTEAFF. The variable domain in full, with the rest retrieved from reference TRBV19 and TRBJ1-1, is DGGITQSPKYLFRKEGQNVTLSCEQNLNHDAMYWYRQDPGQGLRLIYYSQIVNDFQKGDIAEGYSVSREKKESFPLTVTSAQKNPTAFYLCASSYSGDTEAFFGQGTRLTVV.

As regards this clonotype: Compared with germline, one end of the junction differs, possibly owing to a read error. V usage is TRBV7-2 and J usage is TRBJ2-3, with 9 positions matching TRBD1. The CDR3 extends over 15 amino acids. Germline loops: CDR1 SGHTA, CDR2 FQGNSA. In DNA form, the CDR3 reads TGTGCCAGCAGCGCGACAGGGGGGGTGGCAGATGCGCAGTATTTT. This translates into CASSATGGVADAQYF.

This chain uses TRBV7-9 with TRBJ2-3; maybe TRBD1 (6 bases). The germline V gene encodes CDR1 SEHNR and CDR2 FQNEAQ (reference sequence). The germline V and J ends were trimmed by 7 bases and 0 bases, with 14 bases remaining between them. CDR3 size: 15 residues. DNA for the CDR3: TGTGCCAGCATACATACAGGGTCTAGCACAGATACGCAGTATTTT. Translation: CASIHTGSSTDTQYF.

The genes are TRBV29-1 and TRBJ2-2, with D perhaps TRBD2 (5 bases). Trimming shortened V by 7 bases and J by 6 bases, and 18 bases separated the two germline ends. The CDR3 runs to 14 residues. Germline-derived CDR1 and CDR2 are SQVTM and ANQGSEA. The CDR3 DNA follows: TGCAGCGGATCCCTAGCAAGTTTGGCCGGGGAGCTGTTTTTT. Amino acid sequence: CSGSLASLAGELFF.

This clonotype was recorded a few times. The rearrangement joins TRBV20-1 to TRBJ2-1; the match to TRBD1 covers 7 bases. The CDR3 totals 11 residues. J lost 13 bases, V lost 5 bases, and 8 bases had no gene match. CDR1 is DFQATT and CDR2 is SNEGSKA in the germline V gene (reference sequence). The CDR3: CSASNRDSQFF. In nucleotides, the CDR3 is TGCAGTGCTTCGAACCGGGACAGTCAGTTCTTC.

The gene calls are TRBV10-3 and TRBJ2-3, with TRBD2 identical over 8 bases. V was clipped by 6 bases and J by 3 bases; unmatched bases: 5. From germline, CDR1 is ENHRY and CDR2 SYGVKD. This CDR3 comprises 14 residues. CDR3 in DNA: TGTGCCATCAGCTCCGGGACTAGAACAGATACGCAGTATTTT. Amino acids: CAISSGTRTDTQYF.

This clonotype was seen only a few times. The rearrangement uses TRBV25-1 and TRBJ2-3; 13 nucleotides line up with TRBD2. J lost 6 bases, V lost 9 bases, and 3 bases had no gene match. CDR1 and CDR2 (germline): MGHDK, SYGVNS. The CDR3 totals 13 residues. CDR3 amino acids: CASGLAGVDTQYF. The CDR3 DNA sequence: TGTGCCAGTGGACTAGCGGGAGTGGATACGCAGTATTTT.

This clonotype occurred once. V gene TRBV27 combines with J gene TRBJ2-1; D perhaps matches TRBD2 (5 bases). The CDR3 covers 16 residues. V lost 5 bases and J 5 bases, leaving 19 bases between the germline ends. Per the germline V gene, CDR1 is MNHEY and CDR2 is SMNVEV (reference sequence). The DNA of the CDR3 is TGTGCCAGCAGTAGTGCTAGCAGGTGGGTTGACAATGAGCAGTTCTTC. Amino acid sequence: CASSSASRWVDNEQFF.